The 6 T cell receptor beta chains presented below share a single source sample, sequenced in a study of shared clonotypes between healthy human individuals. Generated by immunoSEQ multiplex PCR, the TCRdb table keeps only in-frame clones and is missing some. The data contain fewer than 550,000 clones, about 75% of them singletons. The sample consisted of PBMCs. The receptors come from a woman aged 40 to 50 in good health. Some clones in this sample may be carry-over from other donors' samples.

This clone was recorded only once. The chain carries TRBV7-2 and TRBJ1-5, with D maybe TRBD1 (5 bases). The germline gives CDR1 SGHTA, CDR2 FQGNSA. Trimming pared 1 base from V and 7 bases from J, leaving 20 bases between. The CDR3 is 17 amino acids. The CDR3 nucleotides read TGTGCCAGCAGCTTAGGGGGGACCCGTGCGGGGATCCAGCCCCAGCATTTT. Protein product: CASSLGGTRAGIQPQHF.

The chain carries TRBV19 and TRBJ2-6, with D possibly matching TRBD2 (6 bases). The germline V gene encodes CDR1 LNHDA and CDR2 SQIVND (reference sequence). This CDR3 region has 17 residues. The V and J ends lost 7 bases and 4 bases respectively, with 20 bases between them. CDR3 loop: CASKPPPGVVGANVLTF. DNA for the CDR3: TGTGCCAGTAAACCTCCTCCGGGGGTAGTGGGGGCCAACGTCCTGACTTTC.

CDR3 in amino acids: CASSLGSSGIGEQYF. CDR3 nucleotides: TGTGCCAGCAGCTTAGGTTCTAGCGGGATCGGCGAGCAGTACTTC. The genes are TRBV11-3 and TRBJ2-7, with 9 bases aligning to TRBD2. The junction had 7 bases not matched to a gene; V was cut back by 1 base and J by 6 bases. The CDR3 covers 15 residues. Looked up from germline, CDR1 is SGHNT and CDR2 is YENEEA. The full variable domain, in which reference TRBV11-3 and TRBJ2-7 provide the parts outside the CDR3, is EAGVVQSPRYKIIEKKQPVAFWCNPISGHNTLYWYLQNLGQGPELLIRYENEEAVDDSQLPKDRFSAERLKGVDSTLKIQPAELGDSAVYLCASSLGSSGIGEQYFGPGTRLTVT.

The gene calls are TRBV27 and TRBJ2-3; 10 bases agree with TRBD2. The CDR3 sequence is 17 residues long. J lost 0 bases, V lost 3 bases, and 6 bases had no gene match. CDR1 MNHEY and CDR2 SMNVEV come from the germline V gene (reference sequence). Here the CDR3 reads CASSFGLAEVSTDTQYF. The CDR3 nucleotides read TGTGCCAGCAGTTTCGGACTAGCGGAAGTTAGCACAGATACGCAGTATTTT.

Here the CDR3 reads CAISWTSEYNEQFF. The DNA of the CDR3 is TGTGCCATCAGTTGGACTAGCGAGTACAATGAGCAGTTCTTC. The chain carries TRBV10-3 and TRBJ2-1, with 9 bases fitting TRBD2. The germline V gene encodes CDR1 ENHRY and CDR2 SYGVKD. The CDR3 has 14 amino acids. V was clipped by 5 bases and J by 4 bases; unmatched bases: 3.

The V gene is TRBV6-4, the J gene TRBJ2-7, with 12 bases identical to TRBD2. This CDR3 is 16 amino acids long. Unmatched junction bases numbered 10, after V lost 5 bases and J lost 5 bases. Germline V CDR1 and CDR2: MRHNA, SNTAGT. The CDR3 reads CASSYPTSGRLNEQYF. The CDR3 DNA reads as TGTGCCAGCAGTTACCCCACTAGCGGGAGGTTAAACGAGCAGTACTTC.